This T cell receptor (beta chain) stems from a study of T-cell reconstitution after alpha-beta-depleted transplantation in children. Broader study findings: A year had passed since transplant, and T-cell counts and diversity by then came mostly from newly produced T cells.

This sample's TCRbeta library carried unique molecular identifier barcodes. TCRdb reanalysed the PCR reads using MiXCR and keeps one entry per CDR3 protein. The table shows about 97,000 distinct CDR3 sequences, with under 7% occurring only once. On this clonotype: The antigen is unknown.

This specimen was PBMCs, mostly from graft donor cells, taken 60 days after TCRalphabeta/CD19-depleted stem cell transplant. This receptor was taken from a female patient aged 2-10 years who had a stem cell transplant for Fanconi anemia, so the T cells may come from the graft donor.

CDR3 region: CASSVLLRAGGNTIYF. CDR3 bases: TGTGCCAGCTCAGTCCTCTTGAGGGCCGGGGGAAACACCATATATTTT. The chain links TRBV18 to TRBJ1-3, with D unresolved. The V end lost 5 bases, the J end lost 4 bases, and 18 bases lay between the germline ends. Germline values: CDR1 KGHSH, CDR2 LQKENI. The CDR3 is made up of 16 amino acids. Combining the CDR3 with reference TRBV18 and TRBJ1-3 gives the whole variable domain NAGVMQNPRHLVRRRGQEARLRCSPMKGHSHVYWYRQLPEEGLKFMVYLQKENIIDESGMPKERFSAEFPKEGPSILRIQQVVRGDSAAYFCASSVLLRAGGNTIYFGEGSWLTVV.